This is a list of T cell receptor beta chains from one sample in a study of blood T cell repertoires in COVID-19. Assay used: immunoSEQ multiplex PCR; TCRdb lists only in-frame clones, some missing. The repertoire has about 210,000 clones, over 75% of them found once; the top ten carry 4% to 6%. Sequencing was done on a sample of peripheral blood. The receptors derive from a man aged 50 to 60 with COVID-19, enrolled during active disease. Each CDR3 is given with its conserved first and last residue. The D gene is left open where the match is weak. The size of a clone is reported for some rows only, either as once, few or many, or as a class for expanded clones.

D gene	J gene	V gene	clone size	CDR3 DNA	CDR3 protein
TRBD1	TRBJ2-2	TRBV3-1/TRBV3-2	.	TGTGCCAGCAGCCTAGTGGACAGGGGCACCGGGGAGCTGTTTTTT	CASSLVDRGTGELFF
TRBD1	TRBJ1-5	TRBV6-1	.	TGTGCCAGCAGTGAAGTCGGGACAGATAATCAGCCCCAGCATTTT	CASSEVGTDNQPQHF
.	TRBJ1-1	TRBV12-3/TRBV12-4	.	TGTGCCAGCAGTTTGTCAGAAATCACTGAAGCTTTCTTT	CASSLSEITEAFF
.	TRBJ1-2	TRBV9	.	TGTGCCAGCAGCCCGTCAGTCGATGGCTACACCTTC	CASSPSVDGYTF
TRBD1	TRBJ1-2	TRBV6-5	.	TGTGCCAGCACTCCAGGGGGCGGGTACGGCTATGGCTACACCTTC	CASTPGGGYGYGYTF
TRBD1	TRBJ1-1	TRBV11-2	few	TGTGCCAGCAGCTTAGTAGGTCGCCAGGGGGTTATGAACACTGAAGCTTTCTTT	CASSLVGRQGVMNTEAFF
.	TRBJ2-2	TRBV27	.	TGTGCCAGCAGTTTATCACGGGGTCCCGGGGAGCTGTTTTTT	CASSLSRGPGELFF
.	TRBJ2-2	TRBV6-5	once	TGTGCCAGCAGTTCCCATTGGGCAGGGACCGGGGAGCTGTTTTTT	CASSSHWAGTGELFF
.	TRBJ1-5	TRBV7-9	.	TGTGCCAGCAGCTTAGTGGGCCGACAGAGTGGCAATCAGCCCCAGCATTTT	CASSLVGRQSGNQPQHF
.	TRBJ2-7	TRBV9	.	TGTGCCAGCAGCGTAGGTCTCAGCTACGAGCAGTACTTC	CASSVGLSYEQYF
TRBD1	TRBJ2-1	TRBV2	.	TGTGCCAGCACCGGACAGGGGAACAATGAGCAGTTCTTC	CASTGQGNNEQFF
.	TRBJ1-1	TRBV5-1	.	TGCGCCAGCAGCTTGGCGGCGGGGAAAGGGGCTGAAGCTTTCTTT	CASSLAAGKGAEAFF
.	TRBJ2-7	TRBV6-6	.	TGTGCCAGCAGTTACCGACAGGACCTCTACGAGCAGTACTTC	CASSYRQDLYEQYF
.	TRBJ1-4	TRBV5-4	.	TGTGCCAGCAGCTTAGGGGATCAGAATGAAAAACTGTTTTTT	CASSLGDQNEKLFF
TRBD1	TRBJ2-1	TRBV3-1/TRBV3-2	few	TGTGCCAGCAGCCAGGGACAGGGGGATTACAATGAGCAGTTCTTC	CASSQGQGDYNEQFF
TRBD1	TRBJ2-7	TRBV11-2	.	TGTGCCAGCAGCTTAGATGTCGGGACAGGGGTAATGGAGCAGTACTTC	CASSLDVGTGVMEQYF
.	TRBJ1-3	TRBV7-9	.	TGTGCCAGCCAACTAGACGCCATCGGAAACACCATATATTTT	CASQLDAIGNTIYF
.	TRBJ1-2	TRBV25-1	.	TGTGCCAGCAGTGCCGCAGGGAACTATGGCTACACCTTC	CASSAAGNYGYTF
.	TRBJ1-5	TRBV19	.	TGTGCCAGTAGTACCTCCAGGGGACAGCCCCAGCATTTT	CASSTSRGQPQHF
.	TRBJ1-6	TRBV3-1/TRBV3-2	.	TGTGCCAGCAGCCCAGGACATAATAATTCACCCCTCCACTTT	CASSPGHNNSPLHF
.	TRBJ1-3	TRBV2	.	TGTGCCAGCAGTGAGGTCGGCAGGACTGGAAACACCATATATTTT	CASSEVGRTGNTIYF
.	TRBJ1-2	TRBV5-5	.	TGTGCCAGCAGCGCCGGGGATAAATATGGCTACACCTTC	CASSAGDKYGYTF
.	TRBJ2-5	TRBV19	.	TGTGCCAGTAGTATGACAGGCCAAGAGACCCAGTACTTC	CASSMTGQETQYF
.	TRBJ1-2	TRBV6-5	.	TGTGCCAGCAGCCAAGGAGTCTATAGTGGCTACACCTTC	CASSQGVYSGYTF
TRBD2	TRBJ2-1	TRBV3-1/TRBV3-2	.	TGTGCCAGCAGCCCACTAGCGGGGGGTCGGAATGAGCAGTTCTTC	CASSPLAGGRNEQFF
.	TRBJ1-2	TRBV12-3/TRBV12-4	once	TGTGCCAGCAGTTTATCCGGGGGCTACACCTTC	CASSLSGGYTF
.	TRBJ1-5	TRBV6-6	.	TGTGCCAGCAGTCTAAAAAATAGCAATCAGCCCCAGCATTTT	CASSLKNSNQPQHF
TRBD2	TRBJ2-2	TRBV18	.	TGTGCCAGCTCACCGGGAGGGTGGAACACCGGGGAGCTGTTTTTT	CASSPGGWNTGELFF
TRBD1	TRBJ1-1	TRBV30	few	TGTGCCTGGAGTGCAGGACAGGTGAACACTGAAGCTTTCTTT	CAWSAGQVNTEAFF
.	TRBJ2-5	TRBV10-2	.	TGCGCCAGCAGTGAGGTGACAGGTTTCGAGACCCAGTACTTC	CASSEVTGFETQYF
TRBD1	TRBJ1-3	TRBV18	.	TGTGCCACCCGGGACAGCTTGAATGGAAACACCATATATTTT	CATRDSLNGNTIYF
.	TRBJ2-3	TRBV5-1	.	TGCGCCAGCACTTCTTCGGGGTTCAGCACAGATACGCAGTATTTT	CASTSSGFSTDTQYF
TRBD1	TRBJ2-2	TRBV5-4	once	TGTGCCAGCAGCAGGGGACAGTCAATCAACACCGGGGAGCTGTTTTTT	CASSRGQSINTGELFF
TRBD1	TRBJ2-1	TRBV5-1	.	TGCGCCAGCAGCTTTCGACAGGGTTGGAATGAGCAGTTCTTC	CASSFRQGWNEQFF
TRBD1	TRBJ1-2	TRBV19	.	TGTGCCAGCGACAGGGGTTGGGGTGACTATGGCTACACCTTC	CASDRGWGDYGYTF